This T cell receptor beta chain came from a study of cytomegalovirus exposure and HLA in healthy donors. This CDR3 has 14 amino acids. The protocol was immunoSEQ multiplex PCR, while the TCRdb copy is restricted to in-frame clones and leaves out a portion. The sample carries fewer than 400,000 clones, 88% recorded once. Sequencing was performed on PBMCs. The gene calls are TRBV12-2 and TRBJ2-5; TRBD2, the D gene given by the table, was not confirmed from the DNA. TRBV12-2 is flagged as a pseudogene. The source is a man aged 25 to 40 in good health and CMV-seronegative. CDR3 nucleotides: TGTGCAAGTCGCCCCCCGATGGGGAGGGAGACCCAGTACTTC. It is translated as CASRPPMGRETQYF.